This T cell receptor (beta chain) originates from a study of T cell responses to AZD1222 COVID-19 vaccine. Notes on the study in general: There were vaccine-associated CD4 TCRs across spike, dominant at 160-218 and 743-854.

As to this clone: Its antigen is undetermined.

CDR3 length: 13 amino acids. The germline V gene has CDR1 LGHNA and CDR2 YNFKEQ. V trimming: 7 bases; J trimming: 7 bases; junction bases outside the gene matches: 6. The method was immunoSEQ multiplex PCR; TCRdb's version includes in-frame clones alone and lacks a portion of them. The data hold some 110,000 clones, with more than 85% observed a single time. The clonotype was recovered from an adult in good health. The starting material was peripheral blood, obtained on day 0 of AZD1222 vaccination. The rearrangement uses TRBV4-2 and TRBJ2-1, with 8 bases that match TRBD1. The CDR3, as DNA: TGTGCCAGCAAGGGGACAGGATATAATGAGCAGTTCTTC. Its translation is CASKGTGYNEQFF.